The present TCR beta chain was sequenced within a study of blood T cells in healthy people across ages. The CDR3 is made up of 16 amino acids. Germline CDR1 MNHEY, CDR2 SVGEGT. After removal of 2 bases from V and 2 bases from J, the junction contained 7 bases not matched to a gene. The authors ran a second PCR of 7 to 11 cycles using a sample-barcoded 5' primer and a J-beta primer mix. MiXCR, applied by TCRdb to the 5' RACE reads, yields one record per CDR3 protein. The data show about 730,000 distinct CDR3 sequences, roughly 41% seen once. The sequence came from a woman between 55 and 75 years old in good health. This chain links TRBV6-2 or TRBV6-3 with TRBJ2-7; 9 bases fit TRBD2. The specimen sequenced was blood. CDR3 amino acids: CASSYRLAGQAYEQYF. The CDR3 DNA is TGTGCCAGCAGTTACAGGCTAGCGGGACAAGCCTACGAGCAGTACTTC.